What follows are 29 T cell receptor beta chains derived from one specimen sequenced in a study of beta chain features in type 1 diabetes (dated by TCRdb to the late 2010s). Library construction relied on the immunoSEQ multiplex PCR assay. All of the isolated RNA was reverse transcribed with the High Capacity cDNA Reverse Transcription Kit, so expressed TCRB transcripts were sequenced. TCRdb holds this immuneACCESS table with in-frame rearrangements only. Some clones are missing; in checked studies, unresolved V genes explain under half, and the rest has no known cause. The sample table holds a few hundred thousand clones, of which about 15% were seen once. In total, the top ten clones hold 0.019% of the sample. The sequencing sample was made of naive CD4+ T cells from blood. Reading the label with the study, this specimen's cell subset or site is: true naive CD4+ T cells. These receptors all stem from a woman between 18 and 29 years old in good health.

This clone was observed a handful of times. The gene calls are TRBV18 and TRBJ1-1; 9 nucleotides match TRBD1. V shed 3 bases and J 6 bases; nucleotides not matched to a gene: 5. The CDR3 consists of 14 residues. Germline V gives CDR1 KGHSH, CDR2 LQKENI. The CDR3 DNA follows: TGTGCCAGCTCACCTCTTGGGACAGGGTCTGAAGCTTTCTTT. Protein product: CASSPLGTGSEAFF.

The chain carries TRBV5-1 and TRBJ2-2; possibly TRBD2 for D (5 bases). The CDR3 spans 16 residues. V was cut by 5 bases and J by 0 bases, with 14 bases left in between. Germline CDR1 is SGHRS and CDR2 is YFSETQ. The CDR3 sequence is CASSASGYPNTGELFF. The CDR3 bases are TGCGCCAGCAGTGCGAGCGGATACCCGAACACCGGGGAGCTGTTTTTT.

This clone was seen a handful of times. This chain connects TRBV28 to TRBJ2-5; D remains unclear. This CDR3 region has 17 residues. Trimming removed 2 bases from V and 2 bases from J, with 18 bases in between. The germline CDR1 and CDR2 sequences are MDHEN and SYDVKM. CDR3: CASSLALLAGSQETQYF. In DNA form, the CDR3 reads TGTGCCAGCAGTTTAGCTCTCTTGGCCGGGTCTCAAGAGACCCAGTACTTC.

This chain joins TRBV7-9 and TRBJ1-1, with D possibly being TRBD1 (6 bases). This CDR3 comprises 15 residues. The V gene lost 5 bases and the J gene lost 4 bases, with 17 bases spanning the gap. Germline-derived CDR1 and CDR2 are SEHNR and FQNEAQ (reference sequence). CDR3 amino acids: CASSRGGAPSTEAFF. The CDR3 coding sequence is TGTGCCAGCAGCCGGGGGGGGGCCCCTAGCACTGAAGCTTTCTTT.

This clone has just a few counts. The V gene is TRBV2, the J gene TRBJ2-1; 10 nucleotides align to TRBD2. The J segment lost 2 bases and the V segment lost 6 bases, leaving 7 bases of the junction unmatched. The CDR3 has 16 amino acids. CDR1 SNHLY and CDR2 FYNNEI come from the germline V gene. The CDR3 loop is CASSDRTSGTYNEQFF. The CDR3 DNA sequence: TGTGCCAGCAGCGACCGGACTAGCGGAACCTACAATGAGCAGTTCTTC.

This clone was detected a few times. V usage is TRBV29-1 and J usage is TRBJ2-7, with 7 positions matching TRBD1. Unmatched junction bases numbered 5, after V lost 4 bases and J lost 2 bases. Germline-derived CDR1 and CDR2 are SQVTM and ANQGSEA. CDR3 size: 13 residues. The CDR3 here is CSVVGRGTYEQYF. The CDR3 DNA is TGCAGCGTTGTTGGCAGGGGGACCTACGAGCAGTACTTC.

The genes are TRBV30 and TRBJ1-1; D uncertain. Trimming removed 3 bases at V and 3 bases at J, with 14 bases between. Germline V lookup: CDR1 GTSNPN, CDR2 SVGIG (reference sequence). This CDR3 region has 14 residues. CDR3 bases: TGTGCCTGGAGATTAAGAGATAGAGACACTGAAGCTTTCTTT. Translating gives CAWRLRDRDTEAFF.

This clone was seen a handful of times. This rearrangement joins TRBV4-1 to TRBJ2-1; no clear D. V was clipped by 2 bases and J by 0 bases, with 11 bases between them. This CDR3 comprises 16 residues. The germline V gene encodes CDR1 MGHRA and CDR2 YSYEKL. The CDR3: CASSQFAVSSYNEQFF. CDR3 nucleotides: TGCGCCAGCAGCCAATTTGCGGTTAGCTCCTACAATGAGCAGTTCTTC.

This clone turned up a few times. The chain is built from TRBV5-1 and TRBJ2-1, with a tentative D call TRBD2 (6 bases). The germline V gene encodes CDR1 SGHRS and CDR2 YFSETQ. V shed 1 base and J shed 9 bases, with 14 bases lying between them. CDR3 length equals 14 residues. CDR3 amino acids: CASSLFSGVVEQFF. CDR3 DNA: TGCGCCAGCAGCTTGTTTTCGGGAGTTGTTGAGCAGTTCTTC.

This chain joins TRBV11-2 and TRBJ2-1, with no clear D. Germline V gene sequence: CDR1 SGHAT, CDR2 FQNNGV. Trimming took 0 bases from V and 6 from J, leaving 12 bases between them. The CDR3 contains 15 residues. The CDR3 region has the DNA TGTGCCAGCAGCTTAGATTCTGTGCGCGGCAATGAGCAGTTCTTC. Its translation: CASSLDSVRGNEQFF.

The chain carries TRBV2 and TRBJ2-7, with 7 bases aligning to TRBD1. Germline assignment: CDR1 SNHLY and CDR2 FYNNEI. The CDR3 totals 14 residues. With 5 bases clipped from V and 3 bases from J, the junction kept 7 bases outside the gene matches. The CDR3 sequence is CASSRVRQGYEQYF. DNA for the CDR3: TGTGCCAGCAGTCGCGTAAGACAGGGCTACGAGCAGTACTTC.

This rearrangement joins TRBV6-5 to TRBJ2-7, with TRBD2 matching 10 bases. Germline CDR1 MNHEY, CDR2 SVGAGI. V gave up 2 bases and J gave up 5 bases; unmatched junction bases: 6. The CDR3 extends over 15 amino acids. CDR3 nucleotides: TGTGCCAGCAGTTACGAAGCGGGAGGGGGAGACGAGCAGTACTTC. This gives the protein CASSYEAGGGDEQYF.

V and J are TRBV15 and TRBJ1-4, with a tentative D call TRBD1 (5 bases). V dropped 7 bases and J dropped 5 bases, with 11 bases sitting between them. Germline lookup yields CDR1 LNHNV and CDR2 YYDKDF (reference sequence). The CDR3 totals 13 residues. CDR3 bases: TGTGCCACCAATCAAGACAGAAATGAAAAACTGTTTTTT. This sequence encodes CATNQDRNEKLFF.

CDR3 DNA: TGTGCCTGGAACGTGGACAATACCTACAATGAGCAGTTCTTC. It yields the protein CAWNVDNTYNEQFF. J is TRBJ2-1 and V is TRBV30; D is possibly TRBD1 (5 bases). The CDR3 contains 14 residues. Germline loops: CDR1 GTSNPN, CDR2 SVGIG (reference sequence). Trimming removed 4 bases from V and 2 bases from J, with 12 bases in between.

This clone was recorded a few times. For the CDR3, the DNA is TGTGCCAGCAGGACAGGGCGACCTGAAGCTTTCTTT. Protein sequence: CASRTGRPEAFF. The chain employs TRBV6-6 and TRBJ1-1; 7 positions match TRBD1. The length of the CDR3 is 12 residues. Trimming at V came to 6 bases and at J to 6 bases, leaving 4 bases not matched to a gene. Germline values: CDR1 MNHNY, CDR2 SVGAGI (reference sequence).

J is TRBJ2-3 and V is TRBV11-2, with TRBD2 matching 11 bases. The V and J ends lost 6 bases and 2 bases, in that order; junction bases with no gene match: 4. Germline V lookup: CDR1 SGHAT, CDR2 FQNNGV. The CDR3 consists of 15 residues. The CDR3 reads CASSWTSGYTDTQYF. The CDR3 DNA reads TGTGCCAGCAGTTGGACTAGCGGGTACACAGATACGCAGTATTTT.

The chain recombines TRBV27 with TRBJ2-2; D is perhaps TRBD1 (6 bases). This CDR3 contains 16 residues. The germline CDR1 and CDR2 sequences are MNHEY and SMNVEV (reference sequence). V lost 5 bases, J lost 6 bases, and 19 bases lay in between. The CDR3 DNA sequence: TGTGCCAGCAGTACCCGAGGGACACTGCGCGCCGGGGAGCTGTTTTTT. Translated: CASSTRGTLRAGELFF.

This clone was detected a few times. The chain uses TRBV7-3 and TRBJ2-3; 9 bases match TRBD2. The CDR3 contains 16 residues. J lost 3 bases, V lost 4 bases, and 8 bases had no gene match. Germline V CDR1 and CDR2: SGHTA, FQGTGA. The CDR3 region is CASSSRRTSATDTQYF. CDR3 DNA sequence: TGTGCCAGCAGCTCAAGGCGGACTAGCGCTACAGATACGCAGTATTTT. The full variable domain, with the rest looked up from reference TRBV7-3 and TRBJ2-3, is GAGVSQTPSNKVTEKGKYVELRCDPISGHTALYWYRQSLGQGPEFLIYFQGTGAADDSGLPNDRFFAVRPEGSVSTLKIQRTERGDSAVYLCASSSRRTSATDTQYFGPGTRLTVL.

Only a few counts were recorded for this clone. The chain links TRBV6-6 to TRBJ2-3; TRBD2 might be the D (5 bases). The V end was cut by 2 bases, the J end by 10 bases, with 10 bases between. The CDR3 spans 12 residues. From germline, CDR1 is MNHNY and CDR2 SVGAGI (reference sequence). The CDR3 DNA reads TGTGCCAGCAGTTACGGAGCGGAGGCGCAGTATTTT. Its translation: CASSYGAEAQYF.

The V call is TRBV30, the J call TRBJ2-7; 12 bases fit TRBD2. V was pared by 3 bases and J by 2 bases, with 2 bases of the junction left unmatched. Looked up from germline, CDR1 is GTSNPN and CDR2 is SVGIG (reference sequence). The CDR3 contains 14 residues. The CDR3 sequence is CAWSRTSGAYEQYF. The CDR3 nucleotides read TGTGCCTGGAGCAGGACTAGCGGGGCCTACGAGCAGTACTTC.

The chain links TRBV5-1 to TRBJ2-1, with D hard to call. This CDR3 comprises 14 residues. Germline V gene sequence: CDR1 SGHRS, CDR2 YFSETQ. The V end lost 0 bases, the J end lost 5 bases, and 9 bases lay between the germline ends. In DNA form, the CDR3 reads TGCGCCAGCAGCTTGGGAAGCGCCGACAATGAGCAGTTCTTC. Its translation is CASSLGSADNEQFF.

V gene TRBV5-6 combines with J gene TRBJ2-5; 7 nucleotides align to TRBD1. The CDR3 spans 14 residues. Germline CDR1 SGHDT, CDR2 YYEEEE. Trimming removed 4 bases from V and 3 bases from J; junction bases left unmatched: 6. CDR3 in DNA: TGTGCCAGCAGCCTAGGGACAGTAAAAGAGACCCAGTACTTC. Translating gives CASSLGTVKETQYF.

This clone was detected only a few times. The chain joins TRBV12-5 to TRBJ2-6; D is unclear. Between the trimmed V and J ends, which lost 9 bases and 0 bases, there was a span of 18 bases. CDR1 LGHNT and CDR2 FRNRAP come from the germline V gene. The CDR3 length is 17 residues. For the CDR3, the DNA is TGTGCTAGATTTTACCAGGATCGGTCCTCTGGGGCCAACGTCCTGACTTTC. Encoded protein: CARFYQDRSSGANVLTF.

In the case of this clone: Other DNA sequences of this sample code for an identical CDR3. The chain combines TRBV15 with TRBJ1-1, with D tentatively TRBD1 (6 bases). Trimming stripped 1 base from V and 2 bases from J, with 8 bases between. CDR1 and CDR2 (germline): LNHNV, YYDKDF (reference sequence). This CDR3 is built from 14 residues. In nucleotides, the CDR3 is TGTGCCACCAGCAGAGGGACAGTTAACACTGAAGCTTTCTTT. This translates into CATSRGTVNTEAFF.

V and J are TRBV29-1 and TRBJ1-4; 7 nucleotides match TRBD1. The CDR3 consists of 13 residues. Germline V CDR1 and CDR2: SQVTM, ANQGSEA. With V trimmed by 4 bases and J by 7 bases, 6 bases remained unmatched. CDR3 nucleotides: TGCAGCGTTGGTGGAGGGGGCGGTGAAAAACTGTTTTTT. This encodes CSVGGGGGEKLFF.

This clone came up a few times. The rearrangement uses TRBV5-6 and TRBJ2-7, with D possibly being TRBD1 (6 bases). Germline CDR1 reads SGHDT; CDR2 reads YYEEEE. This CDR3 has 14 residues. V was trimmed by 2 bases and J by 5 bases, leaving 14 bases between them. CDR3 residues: CASSFPLQGDEQYF. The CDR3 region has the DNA TGTGCCAGCAGCTTCCCCCTACAGGGAGACGAGCAGTACTTC. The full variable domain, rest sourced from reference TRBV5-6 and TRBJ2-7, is DAGVTQSPTHLIKTRGQQVTLRCSPKSGHDTVSWYQQALGQGPQFIFQYYEEEERQRGNFPDRFSGHQFPNYSSELNVNALLLGDSALYLCASSFPLQGDEQYFGPGTRLTVT.

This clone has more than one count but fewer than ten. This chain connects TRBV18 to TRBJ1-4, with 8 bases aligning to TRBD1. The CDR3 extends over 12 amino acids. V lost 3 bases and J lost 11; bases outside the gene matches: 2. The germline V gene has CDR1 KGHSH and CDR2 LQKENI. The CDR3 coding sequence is TGTGCCAGCTCACCGGACAGGGATAAACTGTTTTTT. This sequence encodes CASSPDRDKLFF.

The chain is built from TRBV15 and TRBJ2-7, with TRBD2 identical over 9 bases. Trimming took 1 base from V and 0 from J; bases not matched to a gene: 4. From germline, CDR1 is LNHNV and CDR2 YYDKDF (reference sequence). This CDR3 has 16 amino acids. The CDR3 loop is CATSRGLAVRSYEQYF. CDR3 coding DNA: TGTGCCACCAGCAGAGGACTAGCGGTCCGCTCCTACGAGCAGTACTTC.

The CDR3 here is CASSLHHSPGGHGYTF. CDR3 bases: TGTGCCAGCAGCCTTCATCACTCACCAGGGGGTCATGGCTACACCTTC. V gene TRBV14 combines with J gene TRBJ1-2; the match to TRBD1 covers 7 bases. The germline V gene has CDR1 SGHDN and CDR2 FVKESK. Trimming took 4 bases from V and 6 from J; bases not matched to a gene: 14. The CDR3 totals 16 residues.